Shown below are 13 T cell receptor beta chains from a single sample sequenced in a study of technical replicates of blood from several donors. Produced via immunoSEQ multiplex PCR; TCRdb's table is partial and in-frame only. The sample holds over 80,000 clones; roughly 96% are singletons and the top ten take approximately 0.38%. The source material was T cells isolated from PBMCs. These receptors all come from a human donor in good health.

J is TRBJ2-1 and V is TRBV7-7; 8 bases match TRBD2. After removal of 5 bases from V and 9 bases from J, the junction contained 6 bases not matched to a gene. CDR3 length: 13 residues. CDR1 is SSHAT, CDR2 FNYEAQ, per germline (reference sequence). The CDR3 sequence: CASSQTSESEQFF. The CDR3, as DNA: TGTGCCAGCAGCCAGACTAGCGAATCTGAGCAGTTCTTC.

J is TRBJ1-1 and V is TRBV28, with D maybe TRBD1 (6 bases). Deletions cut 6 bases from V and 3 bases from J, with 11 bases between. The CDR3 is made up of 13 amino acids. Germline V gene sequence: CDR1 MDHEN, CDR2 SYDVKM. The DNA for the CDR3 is TGTGCCAGCAGAGGACAGATCGACACTGAAGCTTTCTTT. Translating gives CASRGQIDTEAFF. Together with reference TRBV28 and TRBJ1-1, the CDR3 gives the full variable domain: DVKVTQSSRYLVKRTGEKVFLECVQDMDHENMFWYRQDPGLGLRLIYFSYDVKMKEKGDIPEGYSVSREKKERFSLILESASTNQTSMYLCASRGQIDTEAFFGQGTRLTVV.

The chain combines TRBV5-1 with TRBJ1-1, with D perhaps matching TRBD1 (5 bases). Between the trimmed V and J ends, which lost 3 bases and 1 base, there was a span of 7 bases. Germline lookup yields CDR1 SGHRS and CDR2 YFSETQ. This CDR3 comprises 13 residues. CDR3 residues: CASSSQGNTEAFF. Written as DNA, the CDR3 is TGCGCCAGCAGCTCCCAGGGGAACACTGAAGCTTTCTTT.

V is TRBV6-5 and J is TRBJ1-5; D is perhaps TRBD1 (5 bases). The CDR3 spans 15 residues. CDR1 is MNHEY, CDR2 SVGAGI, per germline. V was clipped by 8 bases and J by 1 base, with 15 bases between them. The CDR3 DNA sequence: TGTGCCAGCGGCGGGGCCCTCGGAAGCAATCAGCCCCAGCATTTT. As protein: CASGGALGSNQPQHF.

The CDR3 region has the DNA TGTGCCAGCAGCAAAGCTCGGCAGGCAGCCTCCCAAGAGACCCAGTACTTC. Residues: CASSKARQAASQETQYF. The chain joins TRBV21-1 to TRBJ2-5; the table's TRBD1 call for D was not verified on the DNA. TRBV21-1 is classified as a pseudogene. This CDR3 comprises 17 residues.

In nucleotides, the CDR3 is TGTGCCGACTACGCCGGGACAGAGAAGATCACTAACTATGGCTACACCTTC. Its protein product is CADYAGTEKITNYGYTF. The rearrangement joins TRBV19 to TRBJ1-2; TRBD1 matches at 7 bases. V shed 11 bases and J 0 bases; nucleotides not matched to a gene: 18. There are 17 residues in the CDR3. The germline gives CDR1 LNHDA, CDR2 SQIVND (reference sequence).

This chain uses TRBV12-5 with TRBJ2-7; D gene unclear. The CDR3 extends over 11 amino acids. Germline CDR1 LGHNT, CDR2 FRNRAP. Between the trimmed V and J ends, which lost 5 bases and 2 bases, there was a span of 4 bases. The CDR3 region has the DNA TGTGCTAGTGGTCTAACCTACGAGCAGTACTTC. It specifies CASGLTYEQYF.

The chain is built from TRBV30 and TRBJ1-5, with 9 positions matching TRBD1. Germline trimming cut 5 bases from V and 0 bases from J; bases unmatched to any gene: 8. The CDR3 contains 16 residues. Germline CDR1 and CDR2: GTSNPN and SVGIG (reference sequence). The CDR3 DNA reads TGTGCCTGGGACGCGACAGGGGGAGTTAGCAATCAGCCCCAGCATTTT. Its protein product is CAWDATGGVSNQPQHF.

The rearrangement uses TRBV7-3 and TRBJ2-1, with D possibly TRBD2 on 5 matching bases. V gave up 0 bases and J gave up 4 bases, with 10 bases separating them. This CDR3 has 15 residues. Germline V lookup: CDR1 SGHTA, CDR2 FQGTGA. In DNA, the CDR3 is TGTGCCAGCAGCTTAACCAAGAGCGGTTACAATGAGCAGTTCTTC. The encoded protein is CASSLTKSGYNEQFF.

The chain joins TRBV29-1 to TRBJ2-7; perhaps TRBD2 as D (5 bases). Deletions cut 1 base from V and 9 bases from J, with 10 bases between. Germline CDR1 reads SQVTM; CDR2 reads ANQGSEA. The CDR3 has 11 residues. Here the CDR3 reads CSVEVGVGQYF. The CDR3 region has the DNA TGCAGCGTTGAAGTGGGAGTTGGGCAGTACTTC.

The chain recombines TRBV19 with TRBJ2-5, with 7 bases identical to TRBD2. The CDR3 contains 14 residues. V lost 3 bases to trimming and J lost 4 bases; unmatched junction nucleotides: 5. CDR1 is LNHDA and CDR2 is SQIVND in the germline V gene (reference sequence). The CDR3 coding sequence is TGTGCCAGTAGTATCGTGGGAGGGCTAGAGACCCAGTACTTC. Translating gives CASSIVGGLETQYF.

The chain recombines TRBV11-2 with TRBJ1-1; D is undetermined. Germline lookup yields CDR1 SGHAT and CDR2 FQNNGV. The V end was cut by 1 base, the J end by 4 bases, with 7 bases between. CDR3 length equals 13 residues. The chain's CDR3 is CASSLGVSTEAFF. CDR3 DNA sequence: TGTGCCAGCAGCTTAGGAGTCTCCACTGAAGCTTTCTTT.

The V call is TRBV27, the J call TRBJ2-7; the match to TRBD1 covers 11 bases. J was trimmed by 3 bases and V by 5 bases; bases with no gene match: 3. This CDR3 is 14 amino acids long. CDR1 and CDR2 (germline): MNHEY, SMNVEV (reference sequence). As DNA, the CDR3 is TGTGCCAGCAGTATGGGGACAGGGGGCTACGAGCAGTACTTC. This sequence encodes CASSMGTGGYEQYF.